The TCR beta chain described here comes from a study of post-analysis software for immune sequencing data. Looking at the study overall: Progressive-relapsing, secondary progressive and relapsing-remitting multiple sclerosis were among the disease courses included.

Unmatched junction bases numbered 4, after V lost 0 bases and J lost 7 bases. The CDR3 loop spans 15 amino acids. Germline CDR1 reads SGHRS; CDR2 reads YFSETQ. This clonotype was counted many times. Its target is unknown. Sequencing libraries made from TCR beta cDNA carried unique molecular identifiers. In TCRdb, the PCR reads were re-called with MiXCR into one record per CDR3 protein. In the table there are hundreds of thousands of distinct CDR3 sequences, roughly half of which are singletons. Study observations and caveats: Co-batched samples clustered tightly together by F measure. Roughly 5 TRBV segments, TRBV5-6, TRBV5-1 and TRBV20-1 among them, were found more frequent in patients than controls. Compared against controls, patients with multiple sclerosis displayed significantly lower normalized Chao1 diversity.

V usage is TRBV5-1 and J usage is TRBJ2-1, with 10 bases identical to TRBD2. Sequencing was done on a sample of blood. The TCR comes from a girl between 10 and 17 years old with multiple sclerosis. The CDR3 nucleotides are TGCGCCAGCAGCTTGGACGGGACTAGCGTTAATGAGCAGTTCTTC. Translation gives CASSLDGTSVNEQFF.